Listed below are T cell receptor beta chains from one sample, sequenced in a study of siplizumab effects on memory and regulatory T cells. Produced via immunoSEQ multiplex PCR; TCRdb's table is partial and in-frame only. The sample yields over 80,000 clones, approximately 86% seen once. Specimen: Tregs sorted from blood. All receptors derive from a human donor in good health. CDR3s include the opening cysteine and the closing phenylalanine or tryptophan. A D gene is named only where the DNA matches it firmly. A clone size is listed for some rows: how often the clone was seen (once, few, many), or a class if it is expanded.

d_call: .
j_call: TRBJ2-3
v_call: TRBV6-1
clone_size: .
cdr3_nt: TGTGCCAGCAGGACCCGGGGCGCGGGCACAGATACGCAGTATTTT
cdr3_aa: CASRTRGAGTDTQYF

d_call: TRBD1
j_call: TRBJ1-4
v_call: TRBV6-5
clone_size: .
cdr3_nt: TGTGCCAGCAGTTCGACAGGGGATAAACTGTTTTTT
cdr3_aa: CASSSTGDKLFF

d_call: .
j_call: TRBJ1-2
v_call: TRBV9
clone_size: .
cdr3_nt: TGTGCCAGCAGCGCGGGGACAAGAGTTTACACCTTC
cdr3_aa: CASSAGTRVYTF

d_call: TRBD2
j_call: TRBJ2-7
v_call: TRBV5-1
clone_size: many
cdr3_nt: TGCGCCAGCCGACTAGCGGGGACCTACGAGCAGTACTTC
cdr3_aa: CASRLAGTYEQYF

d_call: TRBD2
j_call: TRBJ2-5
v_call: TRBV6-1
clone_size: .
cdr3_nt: TGTGCCAGCAGTGAACGACTAGCGGGGGAGACCCAGTACTTC
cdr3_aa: CASSERLAGETQYF

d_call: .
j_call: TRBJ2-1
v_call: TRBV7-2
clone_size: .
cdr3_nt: TGTGCCAGCAGCTCAACAGGGTTTTTCTACAATGAGCAGTTCTTC
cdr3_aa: CASSSTGFFYNEQFF

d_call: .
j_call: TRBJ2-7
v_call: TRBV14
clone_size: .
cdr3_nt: TGTGCCAGCAGCCTCAGCCCGGGGATTTCCTACGAGCAGTACTTC
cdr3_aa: CASSLSPGISYEQYF

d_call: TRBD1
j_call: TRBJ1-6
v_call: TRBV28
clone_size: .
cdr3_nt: TGTGCCAGCAGTTCCTCGGGACAGGGAGGCCTCCACTTT
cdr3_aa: CASSSSGQGGLHF

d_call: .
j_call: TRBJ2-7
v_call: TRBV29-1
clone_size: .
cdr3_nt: TGCAGCGTTGACAGGGCTCCTTCCTACGAGCAGTACTTC
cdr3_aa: CSVDRAPSYEQYF

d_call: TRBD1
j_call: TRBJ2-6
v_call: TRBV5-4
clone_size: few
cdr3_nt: TGTGCCAGCAGCTACAGACAGGGGGCGCTCGCTGGGGCCAACGTCCTGACTTTC
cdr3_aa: CASSYRQGALAGANVLTF

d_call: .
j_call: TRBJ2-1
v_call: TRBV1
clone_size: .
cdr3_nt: TGCACCAGCAGCCAAGACAGCGGGGGGAACAATGAGCAGTTCTTC
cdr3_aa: CTSSQDSGGNNEQFF

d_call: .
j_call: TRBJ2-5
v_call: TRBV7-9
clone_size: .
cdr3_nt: TGTGCCAGCAGCTTCCGTAGTAATCCTCAAGAGACCCAGTACTTC
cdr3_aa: CASSFRSNPQETQYF

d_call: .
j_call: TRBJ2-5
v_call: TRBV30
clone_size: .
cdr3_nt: TGTGCCTGGAGTGACCCCGCGGGCAGGGGTAAGCGAGAGACCCAGTACTTC
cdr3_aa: CAWSDPAGRGKRETQYF

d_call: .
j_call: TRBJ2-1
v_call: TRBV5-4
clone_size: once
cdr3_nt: TGTGCCAGCAGCTTAGGACTTTTCGGCAATGAGCAGTTCTTC
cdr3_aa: CASSLGLFGNEQFF

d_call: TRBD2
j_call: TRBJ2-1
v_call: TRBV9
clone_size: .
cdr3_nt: TGTGCCAGCAGTTTACTAGCGGGGGGCCTCAATGAGCAGTTCTTC
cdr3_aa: CASSLLAGGLNEQFF

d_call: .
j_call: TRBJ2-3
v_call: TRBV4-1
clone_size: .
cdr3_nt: TGCGCCAGCAGCCAAGATTCCGGAAAGAAAGTAGATACGCAGTATTTT
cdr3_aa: CASSQDSGKKVDTQYF

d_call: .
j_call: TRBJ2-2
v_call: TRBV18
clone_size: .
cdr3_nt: TGTGCCAGCTCACCCCGAGTCAAGAACACCGGGGAGCTGTTTTTT
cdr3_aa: CASSPRVKNTGELFF

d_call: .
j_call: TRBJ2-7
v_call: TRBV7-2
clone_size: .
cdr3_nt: TGTGCCAGCAGCTTAGCCGCTAGCTACGAGCAGTACTTC
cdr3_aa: CASSLAASYEQYF

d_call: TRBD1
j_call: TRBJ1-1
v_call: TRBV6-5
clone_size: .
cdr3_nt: TGTGCCAGCTGCGGCCAGGGGGCCGTCACTGAAGCTTTCTTT
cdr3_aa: CASCGQGAVTEAFF

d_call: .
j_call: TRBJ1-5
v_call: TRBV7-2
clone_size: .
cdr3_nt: TGTGCCAGCAGCTTATGGGTAGACCCCAGGAATCAGCCCCAGCATTTT
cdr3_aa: CASSLWVDPRNQPQHF

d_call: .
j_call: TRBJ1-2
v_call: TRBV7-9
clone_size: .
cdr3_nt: TGTGCCAGCAGCTTAGGGGTCCGGCAGGGTGAGGGCTACACCTTC
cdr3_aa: CASSLGVRQGEGYTF

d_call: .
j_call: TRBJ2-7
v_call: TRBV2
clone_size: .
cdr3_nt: TGTGCCAGCAGTGAAAAGGTTGATACCTACGAGCAGTACTTC
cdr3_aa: CASSEKVDTYEQYF

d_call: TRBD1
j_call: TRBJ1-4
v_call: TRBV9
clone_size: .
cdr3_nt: TGTGCCAGCAGCGCTTGGCCTGAGGACAGGGAAGAAAAACTGTTTTTT
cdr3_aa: CASSAWPEDREEKLFF

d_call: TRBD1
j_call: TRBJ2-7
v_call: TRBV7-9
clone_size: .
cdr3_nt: TGTGCCAGCAGTCCTCGGACAGGCCTATACACCTACGAGCAGTACTTC
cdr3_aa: CASSPRTGLYTYEQYF

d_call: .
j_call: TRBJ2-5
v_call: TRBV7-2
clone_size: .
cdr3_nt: TGTGCCAGCAGCTTAGCAGGTAGAAACCAAGAGACCCAGTACTTC
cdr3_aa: CASSLAGRNQETQYF

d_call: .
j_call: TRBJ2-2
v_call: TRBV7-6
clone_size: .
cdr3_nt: TGTGCCAGCAGCCCCAGGTTGACAGGTACCGGGGAGCTGTTTTTT
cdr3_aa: CASSPRLTGTGELFF

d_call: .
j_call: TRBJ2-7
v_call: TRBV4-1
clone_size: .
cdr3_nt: TGCGCCAGCAGCCAGGCAGGGGGGTCCTACGAGCAGTACTTC
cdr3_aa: CASSQAGGSYEQYF

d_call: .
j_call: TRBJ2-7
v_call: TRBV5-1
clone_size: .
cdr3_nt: TGCGCCAGCAGCTTGGATCGACCCTCCTACGAGCAGTACTTC
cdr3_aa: CASSLDRPSYEQYF

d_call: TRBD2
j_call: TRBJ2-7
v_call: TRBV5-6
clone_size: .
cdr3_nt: TGTGCCAGCAGCTTTCGCCCGGGACTAGGTCATCTTGAGCAGTACTTC
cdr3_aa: CASSFRPGLGHLEQYF

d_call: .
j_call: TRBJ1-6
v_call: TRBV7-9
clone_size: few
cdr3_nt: TGTGCCAGCAGCTTAGTTTCAGGGTATAATTCACCCCTCCACTTT
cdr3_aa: CASSLVSGYNSPLHF

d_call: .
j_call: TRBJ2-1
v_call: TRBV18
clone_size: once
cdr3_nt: TGTGCCAGCTCACGGAACTACAATGAGCAGTTCTTC
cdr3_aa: CASSRNYNEQFF

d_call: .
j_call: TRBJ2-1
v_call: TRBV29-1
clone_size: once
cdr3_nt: TGCAGCCAGGCGCTCGACGCCCGTGTCTTC
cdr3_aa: CSQALDARVF

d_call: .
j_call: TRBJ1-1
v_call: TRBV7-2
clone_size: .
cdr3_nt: TGTGCCAGCAGCTTCATCATCGTCGCCACTGAAGCTTTCTTT
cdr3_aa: CASSFIIVATEAFF

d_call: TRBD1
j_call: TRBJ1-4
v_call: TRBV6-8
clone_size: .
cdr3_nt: TGTGCCAGCAGTTACTCGGAGACAGGGGCTAATGAAAAACTGTTTTTT
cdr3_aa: CASSYSETGANEKLFF

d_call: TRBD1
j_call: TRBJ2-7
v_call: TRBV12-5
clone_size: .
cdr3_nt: TGTGCTAGTGGTTTGTTTACAGGGGGTTACTCCTACGAGCAGTACTTC
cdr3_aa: CASGLFTGGYSYEQYF

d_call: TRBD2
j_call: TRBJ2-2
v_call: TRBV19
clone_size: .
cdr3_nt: TGTGCCAGTAGTCAGATAGCGGGTTCCGGGGAGCTGTTTTTT
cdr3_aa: CASSQIAGSGELFF

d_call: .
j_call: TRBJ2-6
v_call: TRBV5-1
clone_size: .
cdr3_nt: TGCGCCAGCAGCTTGTTCAGGGCTGGGGCCAACGTCCTGACTTTC
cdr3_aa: CASSLFRAGANVLTF

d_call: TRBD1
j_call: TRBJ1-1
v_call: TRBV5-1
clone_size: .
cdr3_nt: TGCGCCAGCAGCCCTTGGGGACCAGGACAGGGCACTGAAGCTTTCTTT
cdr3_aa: CASSPWGPGQGTEAFF

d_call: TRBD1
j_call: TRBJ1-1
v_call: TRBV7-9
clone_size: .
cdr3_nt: TGTGCCAGCAGCTCCTGGGGGACAGGTCGGAACACTGAAGCTTTCTTT
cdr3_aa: CASSSWGTGRNTEAFF

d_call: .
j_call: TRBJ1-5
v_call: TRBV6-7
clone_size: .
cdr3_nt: TGTGCCAGCAGTGGGCACGAAGGAGCATGGATGTTTAGCAATCAGCCCCAGCATTTT
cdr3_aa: CASSGHEGAWMFSNQPQHF

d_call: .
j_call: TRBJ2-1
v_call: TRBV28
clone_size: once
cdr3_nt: TGTGCCAGCGACCGTAATCGGGAGCAGTTCTTC
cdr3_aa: CASDRNREQFF

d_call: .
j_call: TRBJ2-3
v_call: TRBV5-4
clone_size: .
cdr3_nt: TGTGCCAGCAGCTTGGAGGGGGTTACAGATACGCAGTATTTT
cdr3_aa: CASSLEGVTDTQYF

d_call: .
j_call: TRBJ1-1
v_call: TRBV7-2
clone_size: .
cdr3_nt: TGTGCCAGCAGCTTAGCCGGAAGGCACACTGAAGCTTTCTTT
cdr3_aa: CASSLAGRHTEAFF

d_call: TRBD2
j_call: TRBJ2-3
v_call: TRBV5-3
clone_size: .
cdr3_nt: TGTGCCAGAAGCCTACCCCGACTAGCGGGGGGCATGTCTAGCACAGATACGCAGTATTTT
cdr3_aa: CARSLPRLAGGMSSTDTQYF

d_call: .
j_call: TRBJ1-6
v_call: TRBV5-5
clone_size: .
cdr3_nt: TGTGCCAGCAGCTTTCCTTGGGGGGTCGGCGATTCACCCCTCCACTTT
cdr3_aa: CASSFPWGVGDSPLHF

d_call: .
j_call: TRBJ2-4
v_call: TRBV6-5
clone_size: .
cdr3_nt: TGTGCCAGCAGTTACTCGGGGGGCAAGCAAAACATTCAGTACTTC
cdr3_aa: CASSYSGGKQNIQYF

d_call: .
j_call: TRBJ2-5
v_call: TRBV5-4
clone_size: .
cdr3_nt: TGTGCCAGCAGCCCGGGACCGGACCAAGAGACCCAGTACTTC
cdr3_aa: CASSPGPDQETQYF

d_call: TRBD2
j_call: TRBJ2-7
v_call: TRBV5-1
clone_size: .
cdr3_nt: TGCGCCAGCAGCTTAGGGACTAGCGGGACAGCCTACGAGCAGTACTTC
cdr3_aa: CASSLGTSGTAYEQYF

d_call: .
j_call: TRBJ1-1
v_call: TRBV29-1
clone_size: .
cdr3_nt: TGCAGCGTTCGGAATGTTGGGGGGAGTGAAGCTTTCTTT
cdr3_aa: CSVRNVGGSEAFF

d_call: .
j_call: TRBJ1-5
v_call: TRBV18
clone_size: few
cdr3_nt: TGTGCCAGCCGATATAGCAATCAGCCCCAGCATTTT
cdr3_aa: CASRYSNQPQHF

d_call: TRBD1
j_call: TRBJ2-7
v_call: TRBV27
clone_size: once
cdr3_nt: TGTGCCAGCAAGACCGGGACAGGGGTGTACGAGCAGTACTTC
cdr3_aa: CASKTGTGVYEQYF

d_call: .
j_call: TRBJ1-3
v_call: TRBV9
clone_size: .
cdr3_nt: TGTGCCAGCAGCCCAGCCGGTGGAAACACCATATATTTT
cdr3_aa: CASSPAGGNTIYF